This TCR gamma chain was retrieved from a study of intestinal T cells in coeliac disease. About the study: TRG cohort coeliac patients averaged approximately 16 years; controls averaged roughly 55. Findings of the study overall: TRG-based classification had a reported leave-one-out accuracy of around 89%. TRD kmer-based clustering correctly classified all 22 biopsies in training, with reported leave-one-out accuracy of about 91%. Multiple copies of a CDR3 amino acid sequence may be PCR duplicates.

Ten formalin-fixed paraffin-embedded scrolls, each 5 µm thick, supplied each case's genomic DNA. Germline CDR1 EGSNGY, CDR2 YDSYNSKV. CDR3 length equals 13 residues. V lost 0 bases, J lost 17 bases, and 12 bases stayed unmatched. With regard to this clone: Its matching antigen is unknown.

LymphoTrack primers amplified TRG sequences from 200 to 250 ng of biopsy DNA. TCRdb fed the multiplex PCR reads into CATT to redo clone calling. The sample includes 900 to 1,200 gamma-chain clones, more than 45% of them seen just once. V is TRGV2 and J is TRGJP2. This receptor was identified in a human donor with celiac disease. Sample: a duodenal biopsy. The CDR3 DNA follows: TGTGCCACCTGGGACGGGCTTTTTGGATCAAAGACGTTT. Encoded protein: CATWDGLFGSKTF.